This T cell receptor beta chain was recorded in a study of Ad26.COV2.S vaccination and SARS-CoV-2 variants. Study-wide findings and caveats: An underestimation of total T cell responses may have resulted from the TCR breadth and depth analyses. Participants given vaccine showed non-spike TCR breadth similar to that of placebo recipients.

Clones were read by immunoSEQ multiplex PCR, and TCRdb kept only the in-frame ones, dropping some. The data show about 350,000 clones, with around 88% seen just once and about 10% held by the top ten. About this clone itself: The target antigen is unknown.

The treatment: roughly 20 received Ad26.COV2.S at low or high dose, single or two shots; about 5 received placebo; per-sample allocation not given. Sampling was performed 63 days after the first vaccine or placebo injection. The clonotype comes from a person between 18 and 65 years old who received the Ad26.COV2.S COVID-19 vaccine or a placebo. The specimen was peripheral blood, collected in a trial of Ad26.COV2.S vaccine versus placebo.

The CDR3 bases are TGTGCCAGCCGGGACTACTTTTATACGCAGTATTTT. As protein: CASRDYFYTQYF. The chain joins TRBV21-1 to TRBJ2-3; the table calls TRBD2, which could not be checked here. TRBV21-1 is designated a pseudogene. The CDR3 extends over 12 amino acids.